This T cell receptor (beta chain) originates from a study of cytomegalovirus exposure and HLA in healthy donors. At the level of the study: An early data release held about 85 million unique TCRs from HLA-typed donors.

Use of 60 Vbeta and 13 Jbeta primers characterized the PCR. Here immunoSEQ multiplex PCR was the method, and the copy in TCRdb shows in-frame clones only, minus some. The sample includes fewer than 200,000 clones. About this clone itself: The antigen is undetermined.

Overall study findings and caveats: TCR beta chain V- and J-gene trimming was linked, in a later analysis, to a missense variant in DCLRE1C. Later findings reportedly placed an Asian-associated ancestry cluster below the roughly 670-donor mean for N-insertions. About 87% or about 30% of the time was how often most TCR beta V segments were productive, according to an earlier analysis.

V was pared by 3 bases and J by 4 bases, with 12 bases between. CDR1 and CDR2 from the germline V gene are MNHNS and SASEGT. The CDR3 consists of 14 residues. The genes are TRBV6-1 and TRBJ2-5, with a possible D match to TRBD1 (6 bases). Sequenced input: PBMCs. The source of this sequence is a man aged 30 to 39 in good health and CMV-seronegative. The CDR3 loop is CASSDTGRSETQYF. CDR3 nucleotide sequence: TGTGCCAGCAGTGACACAGGGAGATCAGAGACCCAGTACTTC.